This T cell receptor beta chain was sequenced for a study of metastatic and nonmetastatic thyroid tumors. Whole-study context: Repertoires from blood and tumor or nodule tissue of malignant and benign thyroid patients were compared.

No treatment had been given to any patient before thyroid surgery. General study results and limits: As reported, TCR beta diversity in blood and tumor was significantly higher in malignant thyroid tumors than in benign nodules.

This clone came up a few times. The antigen remains unidentified. CDR3 size: 12 residues. V trimming: 10 bases; J trimming: 0 bases; junction bases outside the gene matches: 3. In the source study's methods: CDR3 was compared across clinicopathological groups, and the resulting differences were used to build a distant-metastasis classifier for papillary thyroid cancer. MiXCR reprocessed the PCR reads for TCRdb. These V and J calls derive from TCRdb rather than the authors' analysis. This table holds over 40,000 clones, under 25% found once. Sequencing used blood. V is TRBV12-3 or TRBV12-4 and J is TRBJ2-7, with 7 nucleotides matching TRBD1. The sequence was collected from a male donor with papillary thyroid cancer or a benign thyroid nodule (not recorded which). Some clones in this sample may be carry-over from other donors' samples. This CDR3 reads CATRQGSYEQYF. The CDR3 nucleotides are TGTGCCACCAGACAGGGCTCCTACGAGCAGTACTTC.